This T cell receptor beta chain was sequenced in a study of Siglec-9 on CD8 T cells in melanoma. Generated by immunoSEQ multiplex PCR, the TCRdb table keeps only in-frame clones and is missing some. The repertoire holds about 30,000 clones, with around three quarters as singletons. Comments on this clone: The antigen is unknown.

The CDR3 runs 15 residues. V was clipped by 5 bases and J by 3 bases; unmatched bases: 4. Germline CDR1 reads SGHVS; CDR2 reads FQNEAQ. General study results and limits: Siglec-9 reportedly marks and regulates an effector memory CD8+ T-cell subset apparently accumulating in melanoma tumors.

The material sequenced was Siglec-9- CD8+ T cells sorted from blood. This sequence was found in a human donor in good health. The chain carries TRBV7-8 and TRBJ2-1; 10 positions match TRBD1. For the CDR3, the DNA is TGTGCCAGCAGCCCAGGGACAGGGGACTACAATGAGCAGTTCTTC. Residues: CASSPGTGDYNEQFF.